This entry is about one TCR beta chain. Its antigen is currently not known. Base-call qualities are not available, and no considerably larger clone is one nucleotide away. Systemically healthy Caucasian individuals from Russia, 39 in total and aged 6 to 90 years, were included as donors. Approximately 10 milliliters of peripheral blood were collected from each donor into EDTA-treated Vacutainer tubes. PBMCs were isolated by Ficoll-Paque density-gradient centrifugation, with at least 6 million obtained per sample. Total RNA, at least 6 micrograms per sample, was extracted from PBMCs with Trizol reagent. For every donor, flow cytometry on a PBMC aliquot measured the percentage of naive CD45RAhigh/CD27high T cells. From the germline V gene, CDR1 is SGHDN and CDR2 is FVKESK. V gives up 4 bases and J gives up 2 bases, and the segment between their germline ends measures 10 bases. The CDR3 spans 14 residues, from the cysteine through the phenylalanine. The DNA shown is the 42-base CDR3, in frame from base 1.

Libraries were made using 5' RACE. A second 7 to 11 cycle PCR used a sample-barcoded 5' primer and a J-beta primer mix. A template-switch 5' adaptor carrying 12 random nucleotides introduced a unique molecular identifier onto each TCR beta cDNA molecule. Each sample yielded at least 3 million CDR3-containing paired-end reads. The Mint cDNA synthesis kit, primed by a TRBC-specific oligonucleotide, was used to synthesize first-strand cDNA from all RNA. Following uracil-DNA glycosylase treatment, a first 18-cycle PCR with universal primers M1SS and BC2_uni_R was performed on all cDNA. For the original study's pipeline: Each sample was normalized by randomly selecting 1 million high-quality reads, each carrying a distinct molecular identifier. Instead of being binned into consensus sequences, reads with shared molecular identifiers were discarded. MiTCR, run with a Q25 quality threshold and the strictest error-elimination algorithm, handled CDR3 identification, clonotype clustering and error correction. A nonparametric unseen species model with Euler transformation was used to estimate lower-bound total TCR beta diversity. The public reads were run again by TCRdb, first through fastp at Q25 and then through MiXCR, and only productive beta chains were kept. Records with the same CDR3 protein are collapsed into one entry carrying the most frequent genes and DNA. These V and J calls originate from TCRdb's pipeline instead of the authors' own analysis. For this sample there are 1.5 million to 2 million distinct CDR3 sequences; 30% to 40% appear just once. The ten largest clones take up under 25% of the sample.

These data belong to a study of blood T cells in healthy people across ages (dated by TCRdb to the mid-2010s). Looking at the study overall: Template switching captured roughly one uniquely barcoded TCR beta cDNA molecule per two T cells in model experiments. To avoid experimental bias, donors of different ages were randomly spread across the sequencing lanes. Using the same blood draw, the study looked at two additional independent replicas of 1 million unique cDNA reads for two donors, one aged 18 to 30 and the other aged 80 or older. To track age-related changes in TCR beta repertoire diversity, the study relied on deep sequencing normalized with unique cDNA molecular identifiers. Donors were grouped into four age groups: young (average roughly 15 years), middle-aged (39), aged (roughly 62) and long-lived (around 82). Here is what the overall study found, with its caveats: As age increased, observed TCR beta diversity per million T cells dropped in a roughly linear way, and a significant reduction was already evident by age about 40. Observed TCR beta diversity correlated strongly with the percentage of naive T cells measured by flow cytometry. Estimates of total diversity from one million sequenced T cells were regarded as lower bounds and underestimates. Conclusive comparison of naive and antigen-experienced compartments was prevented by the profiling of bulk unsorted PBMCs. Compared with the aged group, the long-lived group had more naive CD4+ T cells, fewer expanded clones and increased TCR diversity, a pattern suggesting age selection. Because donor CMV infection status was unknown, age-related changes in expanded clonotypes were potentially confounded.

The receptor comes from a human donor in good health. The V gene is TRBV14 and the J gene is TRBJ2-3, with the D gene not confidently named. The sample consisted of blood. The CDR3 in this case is CASSPIFYTDTQYF. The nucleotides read TGTGCCAGCAGCCCTATTTTCTACACAGATACGCAGTATTTT.